These 8 T cell receptor beta chains came from one sample sequenced in a study of blood T cell repertoires in COVID-19. Generated by immunoSEQ multiplex PCR, the TCRdb table keeps only in-frame clones and is missing some. The table shows fewer than 350,000 clones, with approximately 90% occurring only once. The sequenced sample consisted of PBMCs or T cells enriched from blood (not recorded which). Receptor source: a woman in her fifties or sixties in a cohort exposed to, infected with or recovered from COVID-19 (not recorded which).

This chain uses TRBV30 with TRBJ1-6, with 7 bases fitting TRBD1. The CDR3 contains 13 residues. Germline CDR1 is GTSNPN and CDR2 is SVGIG (reference sequence). The junction had 3 bases not matched to a gene; V was cut back by 3 bases and J by 7 bases. CDR3: CAWREGGNSPLHF. The CDR3 region has the DNA TGTGCCTGGAGAGAAGGGGGCAATTCACCCCTCCACTTT.

The chain couples TRBV21-1 to TRBJ1-1. TRBV21-1 is an annotated pseudogene. This CDR3 has 17 amino acids. The chain's CDR3 is CASSKRSPRARNTEAFF. CDR3 in DNA: TGTGCCAGCAGCAAACGGTCGCCGAGGGCGCGGAACACTGAAGCTTTCTTT.

This rearrangement joins TRBV19 to TRBJ1-5, with 9 bases fitting TRBD1. Germline V gene sequence: CDR1 LNHDA, CDR2 SQIVND (reference sequence). This CDR3 has 18 amino acids. The junction had 10 bases not matched to a gene; V was cut back by 4 bases and J by 0 bases. The CDR3 is CASSNLDRGLHSNQPQHF. The CDR3 bases are TGTGCCAGTAGTAACTTGGACAGGGGTCTCCATAGCAATCAGCCCCAGCATTTT. Full variable domain (outside the CDR3, taken from reference TRBV19 and TRBJ1-5): DGGITQSPKYLFRKEGQNVTLSCEQNLNHDAMYWYRQDPGQGLRLIYYSQIVNDFQKGDIAEGYSVSREKKESFPLTVTSAQKNPTAFYLCASSNLDRGLHSNQPQHFGDGTRLSIL.

The chain combines TRBV27 with TRBJ2-7; a possible D gene is TRBD1 (5 bases). V was cut by 3 bases and J by 12 bases, with 15 bases left in between. Germline-derived CDR1 and CDR2 are MNHEY and SMNVEV (reference sequence). The CDR3 runs 12 residues. CDR3 loop: CASSLGIGQLYF. The DNA of the CDR3 is TGTGCCAGCAGTTTGGGAATCGGACAACTGTACTTC.

The chain recombines TRBV24-1 with TRBJ2-3, with D perhaps matching TRBD1 (5 bases). V gave up 4 bases and J gave up 2 bases, with 15 bases separating them. There are 16 residues in the CDR3. The germline V gene has CDR1 KGHDR and CDR2 SFDVKD. The CDR3 region is CATSEPTGLDTDTQYF. The CDR3, as DNA: TGTGCCACCAGTGAGCCAACAGGTCTGGACACAGATACGCAGTATTTT.

This clone was seen only a few times. The chain couples TRBV27 to TRBJ2-6, with D perhaps TRBD2 (6 bases). The CDR3 is 16 amino acids. Germline V gives CDR1 MNHEY, CDR2 SMNVEV (reference sequence). V gave up 8 bases and J gave up 4 bases, with 18 bases separating them. Here the CDR3 reads CASRGVGRPGANVLTF. The CDR3 DNA sequence: TGTGCCAGCCGCGGGGTCGGACGGCCCGGGGCCAACGTCCTGACTTTC.

This rearrangement joins TRBV6-5 to TRBJ2-1; 8 bases are a match to TRBD2. From germline, CDR1 is MNHEY and CDR2 SVGAGI. The CDR3 has 16 residues. With V trimmed by 4 bases and J by 4 bases, 9 bases remained unmatched. CDR3 loop: CASSFKAGVGYNEQFF. CDR3 nucleotides: TGTGCCAGCAGTTTCAAAGCGGGAGTGGGTTACAATGAGCAGTTCTTC.

The V and J genes are TRBV7-2 and TRBJ2-3; maybe TRBD2 (6 bases). Looked up from germline, CDR1 is SGHTA and CDR2 is FQGNSA. This CDR3 is 14 amino acids long. V lost 3 bases to trimming and J lost 5 bases, with 12 bases between them. In nucleotides, the CDR3 is TGTGCCAGCAGCTTGGGTCCCGGGGGAGATACGCAGTATTTT. Translated: CASSLGPGGDTQYF.